This T cell receptor beta chain was sequenced in a study of T cells in Graves' hyperthyroidism and ophthalmopathy. CDR1 is PRHDT and CDR2 is FYEKMQ in the germline V gene (reference sequence). The CDR3 spans 15 residues. V was clipped by 2 bases and J by 4 bases, with 14 bases between them. Using RNA transcripts as the source, TCR beta CDR3 regions were amplified. HTBI primers were the set used in a first-round RT-PCR of the TCR CDR3. TCRdb called the multiplex PCR reads again in MiXCR, with one record for every CDR3 protein. The sample holds 550,000 to 800,000 distinct CDR3 sequences, about a sixth seen once. This clonotype was detected only a few times.

The sample taken for sequencing was blood. The receptor's source is a young man with Graves' hyperthyroidism. This chain connects TRBV13 to TRBJ2-5, with D perhaps matching TRBD1 (5 bases). The CDR3 protein is CASSLQARQGETQYF. The CDR3 region has the DNA TGTGCCAGCAGCTTACAGGCCAGGCAGGGAGAGACCCAGTACTTC.